This section outlines one T cell receptor (beta chain) sequence together with its context. Its antigen is unidentified. TCRdb used MiXCR to reprocess the RT-PCR reads, holding one entry per CDR3 protein. The table has about 540,000 distinct CDR3 sequences, 14% seen once. Trimming shortened V by 2 bases and J by 5 bases, and 9 bases separated the two germline ends. The CDR3 has 13 residues. Germline CDR1 and CDR2: MNHEY and SVGEGT. The data were taken from a study of response to subunit inactivated influenza vaccine. Study-wide results and limits: It was suggested by the authors that few new T cells are recruited by each seasonal influenza vaccination.

This clonotype was obtained from a man aged 45-65 years who received an inactivated influenza vaccine. Source: PBMCs from blood, taken 12 days after vaccination. V is TRBV6-2 or TRBV6-3 and J is TRBJ1-2, with no clear D. The CDR3 DNA reads as TGTGCCAGCAGTTACGTCGGAACGTATGGCTACACCTTC. Amino acid sequence: CASSYVGTYGYTF.